This TCR beta chain was obtained from a study of T cells after yellow fever vaccination. Study-level findings and limits: Subsequent booster samples again held most clones from primary vaccination (96% CD4, 88% CD8).

In TCRdb, the 5' RACE reads were re-called with MiXCR into one record per CDR3 protein. The profile shows roughly 500,000 distinct CDR3 sequences, 19% of them singletons. The ends lost 3 bases at V and 1 base at J; junction bases unmatched: 4. Per germline, CDR1 SGHRS and CDR2 YFSETQ. The length of the CDR3 is 15 residues. This clonotype was picked up one time. No antigen is known for it. The J gene is TRBJ2-7, the V gene TRBV5-1; 10 bases are shared with TRBD2. The TCR originated in a man younger than 45 who received the YFV17D yellow fever vaccine. Sequenced here: PBMCs, sampled 15 days after the yellow fever booster vaccination. The CDR3 sequence is CASSWTSGASYEQYF. Written as DNA, the CDR3 is TGCGCCAGCAGCTGGACTAGCGGAGCTTCCTACGAGCAGTACTTC.